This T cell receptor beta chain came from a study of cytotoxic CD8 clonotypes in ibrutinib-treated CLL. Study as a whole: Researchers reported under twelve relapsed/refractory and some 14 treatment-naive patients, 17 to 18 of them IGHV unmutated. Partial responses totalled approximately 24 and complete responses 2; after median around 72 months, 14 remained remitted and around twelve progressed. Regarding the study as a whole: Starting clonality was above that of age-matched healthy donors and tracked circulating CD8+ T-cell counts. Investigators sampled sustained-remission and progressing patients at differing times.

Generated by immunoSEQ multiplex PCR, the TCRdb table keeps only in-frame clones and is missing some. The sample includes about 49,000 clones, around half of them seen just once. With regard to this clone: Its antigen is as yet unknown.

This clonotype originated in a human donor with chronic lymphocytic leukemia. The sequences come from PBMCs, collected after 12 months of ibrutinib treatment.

In DNA form, the CDR3 reads TGCGCCAGCAGCCCTTTTGGGGTAAGGATGGATGGCTACACCTTC. Protein: CASSPFGVRMDGYTF. The chain combines TRBV5-1 with TRBJ1-2; no reliable D call. This CDR3 has 15 residues. V gave up 4 bases and J gave up 6 bases, with 19 bases separating them. CDR1 SGHRS and CDR2 YFSETQ come from the germline V gene.